Described below is a single T cell receptor beta chain sequence and its context. This may stem from a read error, because a much larger clone lies one nucleotide away. The record originates from a study of breast tumors, draining lymph nodes, adjacent tissues. This CDR3 spans 12 amino acids. The lymph nodes were axillary draining lymph nodes from breast cancer patients. TCRdb called the multiplex PCR reads again in MiXCR, with one record for every CDR3 protein. Of about 130,000 distinct CDR3 sequences listed, about 20% are singletons. V is TRBV12-3 or TRBV12-4 and J is TRBJ2-3; no clear D gene. The sequenced sample was axillary lymph node tissue. This sequence originates from a female donor with breast cancer. Some clones in this sample may be carry-over from other donors' samples. The CDR3 DNA sequence: TGTGTCAGCAGACCTAGCACAGATACGCAGTATTTT. Translated, it gives CVSRPSTDTQYF.